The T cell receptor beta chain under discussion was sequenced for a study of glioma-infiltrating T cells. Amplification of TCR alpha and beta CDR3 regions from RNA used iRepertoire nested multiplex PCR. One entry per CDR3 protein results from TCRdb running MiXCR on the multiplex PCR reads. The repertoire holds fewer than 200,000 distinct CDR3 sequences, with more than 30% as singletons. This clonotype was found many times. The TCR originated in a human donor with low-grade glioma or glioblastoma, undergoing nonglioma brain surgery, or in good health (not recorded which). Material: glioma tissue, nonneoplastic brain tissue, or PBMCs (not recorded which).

The CDR3 loop is CASSFEGGPYEQYF. The CDR3 nucleotides are TGTGCCAGCAGCTTCGAGGGGGGGCCCTACGAGCAGTACTTC. The chain links TRBV7-2 to TRBJ2-7, with a possible D match to TRBD2 (7 bases). Trimming pared 3 bases from V and 2 bases from J, leaving 11 bases between. This CDR3 region has 14 residues. Germline CDR1 is SGHTA and CDR2 is FQGNSA.